The T cell receptor (beta chain) under discussion was sequenced for a study of shared clonotypes between healthy human individuals (dated by TCRdb to between 2020 and 2021). At the level of the whole study: A few men and a couple of women, aged 18 to 49 years, made up the cohort. For each donor, CD4 naive and CD4 memory were each run on three plates, CD8 naive on two plates, and CD8 memory on one plate. To estimate repertoire size and how much clonotypes are shared between individuals, the study performed deep sequencing of blood TCR repertoires from roughly five healthy adults. Different laboratories and diverse techniques were used to prepare libraries and sequence TCR repertoires, to increase sequencing depth and limit assay-specific biases. Each donor's leukapheresis produced roughly between about 0.9 and 9.5 billion PBMCs.

TCR CDR3 regions were amplified from genomic DNA by multiplex PCR using the deep immunoSEQ assay. Extracted genomic DNA from each cell subset was spread evenly across all wells of several immunoSEQ 96-well plates, with each plate serving as a replicate. For sorted subsets, roughly 190 ng of genomic DNA, equivalent to 30,000 or so T cell genomes, went into each replicate PCR. The purified libraries were quantified using a Qubit 3.0 fluorometer, sized with a Bioanalyzer 2100, and then quantified again using the KAPA Library Quantification kit. Each immunoSEQ 96-well plate was sequenced on its own single-read 150-cycle Illumina NextSeq 550 flow cell. Under the source paper's analysis protocol: Because the immunoSEQ output held only junctional sequences and lacked quality scores, the filtering could not match the filtering applied to full-length reads. Sequences were annotated with PyIR, a Python wrapper for IgBLAST v1.9, and V/J genes and CDR3 were assigned using IMGT germline references. Reads with weak V/J assignments (E-value above 1e-6), missing CDR3, stop codons, out-of-frame junctions, or ambiguous translated residues were removed. A V3J clonotype was defined by an identical inferred V gene, J gene, and CDR3 amino acid sequence. To compute the percentage overlap between repertoires, the number of shared unique clonotypes was divided by the size of the smaller repertoire. Three approaches were used to assess repertoire richness: RTK rarefaction, the Chao1 estimator, and Recon v2.1 estimates of unobserved clonotypes. For all TCRbeta clonotypes obtained by the gDNA method from four donors, generation probabilities were computed with OLGA. TCRdb retrieved this table from immuneACCESS and kept in-frame rearrangements only. Not all clones are present; in checked studies, unresolved V genes account for under half, and no reason is known for the remainder. The DNA gave D and trimming, while V, J and clone size come from that table. The sample data list approximately 2.4 million clones, and more than 90% of these were observed just once. The top ten clones comprise roughly 0.13% of the sample.

The donors were healthy, HIV-negative adults with no recently reported acute infections or vaccinations. Only Caucasian adults living in Nashville, Tennessee, USA were represented among the donors. CD4+ T cells were enriched through magnetic negative selection, after which naive cells were positively selected on CD45RA and the remaining negative fraction served as the memory subset. Blood was collected by leukapheresis, and PBMCs were isolated by Ficoll-Histopaque density gradient centrifugation and then cryopreserved in liquid nitrogen vapor phase. Purity and quantity of every magnetically sorted T cell population were checked by analytical flow cytometry. Each sorted fraction had its genomic DNA isolated and then quantified by UV absorbance on a Nanodrop 2000c. The paper as a whole reports these results and caveats: Across four donors, approximately 5% of naive CD4, 3.5% of naive CD8, 2% to 2.5% of memory CD4, and roughly 0.41% of memory CD8 clonotypes were shared. Higher generation probabilities were observed for clonotypes shared by all four sorted-subset donors than for non-shared clonotypes. The genetic and exposure-history diversity represented was limited by the small number of donors. Sampling was limited to blood, and TCR repertoires in tissue likely differ from TCR repertoires in blood. Naive subsets generally had larger estimated clonotype richness than memory subsets. Incomplete sequencing was indicated by rarefaction of sorted-subset datasets, despite the large sequencing depth. Pairwise subsampling led to the expectation that sequencing depth would affect the degree of clonotype sharing among donors.

The CDR3 goes from the cysteine to the phenylalanine over 14 residues. The CDR3 DNA has 42 bases and is translated from base 1. The germline V gene specifies SGHAT as CDR1 and FQNNGV as CDR2. As for this clone: This clone's antigen is unknown. A read error may account for a junction end that differs from germline.

The rearrangement joined TRBV11-2 to TRBJ2-5; no confident D gene assignment can be made. This sequence originates from a man aged 18 to 30 in good health. Material: naive CD4+ T cells sorted from blood. What this sample's cell subset or site label stands for: CD45RA+ positively selected. The CDR3 in this case is CASNLRPYQETQYF. The bases read TGTGCCAGCAACTTAAGACCATACCAAGAGACCCAGTACTTC.